This entry is about one T cell receptor beta chain. The sample comes from a study of blood T cell repertoires in COVID-19. CDR3 length: 14 amino acids. V was cut by 6 bases and J by 0 bases, with 9 bases left in between. CDR1 and CDR2 (germline): LGHDT, YNNKEL (reference sequence). Sequenced by immunoSEQ multiplex PCR; TCRdb stores in-frame clones only, minus some. This sample has 200,000 to 250,000 clones; roughly 80% occur once, and the top ten carry roughly 7.6%. Sequenced sample: peripheral blood. The chain combines TRBV3-1 (or the pseudogene TRBV3-2) with TRBJ2-4; no definite D call. The clonotype originates from a woman older than 75 with COVID-19, enrolled during active disease. The DNA of the CDR3 is TGTGCCAGCAGTTACAACGTAGCCAAAAACATTCAGTACTTC. It encodes CASSYNVAKNIQYF.